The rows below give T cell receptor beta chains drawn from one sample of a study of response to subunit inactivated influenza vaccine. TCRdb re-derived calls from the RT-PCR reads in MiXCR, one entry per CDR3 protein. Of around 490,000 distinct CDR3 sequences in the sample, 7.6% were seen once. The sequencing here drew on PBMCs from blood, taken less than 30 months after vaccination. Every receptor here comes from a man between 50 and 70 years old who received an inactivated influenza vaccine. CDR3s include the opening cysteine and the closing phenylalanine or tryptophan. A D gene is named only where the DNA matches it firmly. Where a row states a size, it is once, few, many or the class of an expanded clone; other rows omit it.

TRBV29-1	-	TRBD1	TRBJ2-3	TGCAGCGGACAGGGAGGCACAGATACGCAGTATTTT	CSGQGGTDTQYF
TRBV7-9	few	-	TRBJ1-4	TGTGCCAGCAGCTCCAGCCCGGGGGCAACTAATGAAAAACTGTTTTTT	CASSSSPGATNEKLFF
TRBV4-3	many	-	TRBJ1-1	TGCGCCAGCAGCCAAGACGGATCATCTGAAGCTTTCTTT	CASSQDGSSEAFF
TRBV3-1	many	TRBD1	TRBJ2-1	TGTGCCAGCAGCCTACGACAGGGGTCCTACAATGAGCAGTTCTTC	CASSLRQGSYNEQFF
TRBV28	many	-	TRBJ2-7	TGTGCCAGCACCGGCTACTACGAGCAGTACTTC	CASTGYYEQYF
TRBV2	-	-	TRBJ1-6	TGTGCCAGCACCGGGGGAATCAATTCACCCCTCCACTTT	CASTGGINSPLHF
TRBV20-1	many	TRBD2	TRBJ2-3	TGCAGTGCTAGACACGAGGGACTACATACACTCACAGATACGCAGTATTTT	CSARHEGLHTLTDTQYF
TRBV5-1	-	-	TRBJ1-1	TGCGCCAGCAGCTTTCAGCCCAGGGGCGTCACTGAAGCTTTCTTT	CASSFQPRGVTEAFF
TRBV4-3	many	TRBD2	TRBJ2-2	TGCGCCAGCAGCCAAGGAAGCGGGAGTAGCACCGGGGAGCTGTTTTTT	CASSQGSGSSTGELFF
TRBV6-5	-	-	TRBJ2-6	TGTGCCAGCAGTTACTCCGGCAGGGGGGTCTCTGGGGCCAACGTCCTGACTTTC	CASSYSGRGVSGANVLTF
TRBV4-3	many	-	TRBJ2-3	TGCGCCAGCAGCCAAGACGGAGCGCGGTCTAGCACAGATACGCAGTATTTT	CASSQDGARSSTDTQYF
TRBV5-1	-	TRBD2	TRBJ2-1	TGCGCCAGCAGCTTGACACATCCTGGACTAGCGGGAGAGGACAATGAGCAGTTCTTC	CASSLTHPGLAGEDNEQFF
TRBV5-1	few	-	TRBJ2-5	TGCGCCAGCAGCTTGGCCTTGAGGGAAGAGACCCAGTACTTC	CASSLALREETQYF
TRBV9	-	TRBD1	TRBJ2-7	TGTGCCAGCAGCGTATTGGGGGACAGTTCCTACGGGCAGTACTTC	CASSVLGDSSYGQYF
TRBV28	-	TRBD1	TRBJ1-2	TGTGCCAGCAGTTTTTCGACAGGGACCAACTATGGCTACACCTTC	CASSFSTGTNYGYTF
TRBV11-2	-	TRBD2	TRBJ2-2	TGTGCCAGCAGCTTGTCCCCTAGCGGGGGTCGGGTGGCCGGGGAGCTGTTTTTT	CASSLSPSGGRVAGELFF
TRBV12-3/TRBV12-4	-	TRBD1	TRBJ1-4	TGTGCCAGCAGTACAGGGGGTACAACTAATGAAAAACTGTTTTTT	CASSTGGTTNEKLFF
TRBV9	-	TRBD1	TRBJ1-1	TGTGCCAGCAGCGCGCTGGGACAGGGAGGAACTGAAGCTTTCTTT	CASSALGQGGTEAFF
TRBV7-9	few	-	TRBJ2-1	TGTGCCAGCAGCCCCTCGATAGGGTTTAACGAGCAGTTCTTC	CASSPSIGFNEQFF
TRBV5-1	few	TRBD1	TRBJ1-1	TGCGCCAGCAGCTTGGAGACAGGGTGGCATGCTTTCTTT	CASSLETGWHAFF
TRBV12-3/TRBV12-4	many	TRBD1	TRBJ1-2	TGTGCCAGCAGTCGACAGGGAGGCCCTTACTATGGCTACACCTTC	CASSRQGGPYYGYTF
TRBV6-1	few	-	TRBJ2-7	TGTGCCAGCAGACAAGTCGGTAACGCTTACGAGCAGTACTTC	CASRQVGNAYEQYF
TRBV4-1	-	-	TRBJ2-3	TGCGCCAGCAGCCAAGAGGCCACCGATACGCAGTATTTT	CASSQEATDTQYF
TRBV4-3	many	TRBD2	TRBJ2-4	TGCGCCAGCAGCCCCGGACTAGAGACCATTCAGTACTTC	CASSPGLETIQYF
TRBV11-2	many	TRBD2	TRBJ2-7	TGTGCCAGCAGCTCGCTAGCGGGCCGCCCCCAAGAGCAGTACTTC	CASSSLAGRPQEQYF
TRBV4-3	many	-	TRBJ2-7	TGCGCCAGCAGCCAAGTCCCCAGGGGAAGAATCGACGAGCAGTACTTC	CASSQVPRGRIDEQYF
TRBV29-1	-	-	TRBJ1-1	TGCAGCGTCATCCGATCAGGGATGGAAGCTTTCTTT	CSVIRSGMEAFF
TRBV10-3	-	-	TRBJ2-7	TGTGCCATCATGGGGAACTCCTACGAGCAGTACTTC	CAIMGNSYEQYF
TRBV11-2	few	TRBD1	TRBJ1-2	TGTGCAAGCAACAAACTGGACAGGGGATATGGCTACACCTTC	CASNKLDRGYGYTF
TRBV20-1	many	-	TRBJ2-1	TGCAGTGCTGGGGGTGGAGTTGGTGAGCAGTTCTTC	CSAGGGVGEQFF
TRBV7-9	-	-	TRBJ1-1	TGTGCCAGCAGCACCTTGGGTGTGGGCACTGAAGCTTTCTTT	CASSTLGVGTEAFF
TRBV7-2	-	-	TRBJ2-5	TGTGCCAGCAGCGCTGGCGGACTCCAAGAGACCCAGTACTTC	CASSAGGLQETQYF
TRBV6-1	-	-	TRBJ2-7	TGTGCCAGCAGAGCGAAGGACAGGGTCCAGCGGGAGACCTACGAGCAGTACTTC	CASRAKDRVQRETYEQYF
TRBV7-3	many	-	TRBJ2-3	TGTGCCAGCAGCTCTCGAGGGGTCACAGATACGCAGTATTTT	CASSSRGVTDTQYF
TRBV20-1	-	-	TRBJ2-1	TGCAGTGCCTCGGACTTCCCCTATCGGTTCTTC	CSASDFPYRFF
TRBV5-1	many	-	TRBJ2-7	TGCGCCAGCAGCTTGGGCTCAGCCGACTACGAGCAGTACTTC	CASSLGSADYEQYF
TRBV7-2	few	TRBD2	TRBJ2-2	TGTGCCAGCAGCATTACCGGGGGGTTAGACACCGGGGAGCTGTTTTTT	CASSITGGLDTGELFF
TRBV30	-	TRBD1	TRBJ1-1	TGTGCCTGGAGCCCCTTGGGACAGTCCGGAGCTTTCTTT	CAWSPLGQSGAFF
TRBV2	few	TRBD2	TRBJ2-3	TGTGCCAGCAGTCAAGAAAGACTAGCCTCCTCAGATACGCAGTATTTT	CASSQERLASSDTQYF
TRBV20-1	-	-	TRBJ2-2	TGCAGTGCTAGAGATTTTAGGCAGGGTGAATCCGGGGAGCTGTTTTTT	CSARDFRQGESGELFF
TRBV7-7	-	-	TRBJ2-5	TGTGCTAGCAGCTTAGGAGGATCCCCCGCTGGGGAGACCCAGTACTTC	CASSLGGSPAGETQYF
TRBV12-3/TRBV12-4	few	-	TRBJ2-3	TGTGCCAGCGCCCGGGGAAGGACAGATACGCAGTATTTT	CASARGRTDTQYF
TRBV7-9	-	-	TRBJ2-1	TGTGCCAGCAGCTTAGGACCGCCCCGGGCCTCCTACAATGAGCAGTTCTTC	CASSLGPPRASYNEQFF
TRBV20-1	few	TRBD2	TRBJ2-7	TGCAGTGCTAGAGTAACTAGCGCCTCCTACGAGCAGTACTTC	CSARVTSASYEQYF
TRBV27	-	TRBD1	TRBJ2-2	TGTGCCAGCAGTCCCCTGTCCGGGACAGGGGGCACCGGGGAGCTGTTTTTT	CASSPLSGTGGTGELFF
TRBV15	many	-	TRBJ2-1	TGTGCCACCAGCAGAGATCCGAGGTCGGTAAATGAGCAGTTCTTC	CATSRDPRSVNEQFF
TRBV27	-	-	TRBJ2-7	TGTGCCAGCAGTTTGGGACCCCAGTACGAGCAGTACTTC	CASSLGPQYEQYF
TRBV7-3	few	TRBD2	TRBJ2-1	TGTGCCAGCAGCTTAGACCTAGCGGGGCACAATGAGCAGTTCTTC	CASSLDLAGHNEQFF
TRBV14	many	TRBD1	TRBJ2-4	TGTGCCAGCAGCCAGGGACAGCTCTTAGCCAAAAACATTCAGTACTTC	CASSQGQLLAKNIQYF
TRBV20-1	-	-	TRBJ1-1	TGCAGTGCTAGAGTGGTGGGACGCACTGAAGCTTTCTTT	CSARVVGRTEAFF
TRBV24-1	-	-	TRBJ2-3	TGTGCCACCAGTGATCGGGGTTACACAGATACGCAGTATTTT	CATSDRGYTDTQYF
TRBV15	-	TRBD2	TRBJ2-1	TGTGCCACCAGCCCCAGGACTAGCGGGAGGTTCAATGAGCAGTTCTTC	CATSPRTSGRFNEQFF
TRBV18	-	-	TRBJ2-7	TGTGCCAGCTCACACCAAATGGACAGAAGCTCCTACGAGCAGTACTTC	CASSHQMDRSSYEQYF